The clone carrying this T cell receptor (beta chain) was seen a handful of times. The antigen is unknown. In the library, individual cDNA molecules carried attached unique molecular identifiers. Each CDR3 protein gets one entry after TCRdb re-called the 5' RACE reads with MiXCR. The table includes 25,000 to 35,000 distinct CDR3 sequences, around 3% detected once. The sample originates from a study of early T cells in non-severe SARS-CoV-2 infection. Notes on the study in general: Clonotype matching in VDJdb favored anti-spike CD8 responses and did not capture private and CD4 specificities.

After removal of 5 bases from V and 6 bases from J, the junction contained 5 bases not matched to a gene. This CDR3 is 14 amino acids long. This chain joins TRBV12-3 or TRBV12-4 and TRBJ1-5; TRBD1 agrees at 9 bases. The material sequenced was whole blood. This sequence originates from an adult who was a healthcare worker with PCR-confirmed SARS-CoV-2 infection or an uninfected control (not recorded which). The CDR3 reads CASSETGGPQPQHF. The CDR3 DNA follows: TGTGCCAGCAGTGAAACAGGGGGCCCTCAGCCCCAGCATTTT.